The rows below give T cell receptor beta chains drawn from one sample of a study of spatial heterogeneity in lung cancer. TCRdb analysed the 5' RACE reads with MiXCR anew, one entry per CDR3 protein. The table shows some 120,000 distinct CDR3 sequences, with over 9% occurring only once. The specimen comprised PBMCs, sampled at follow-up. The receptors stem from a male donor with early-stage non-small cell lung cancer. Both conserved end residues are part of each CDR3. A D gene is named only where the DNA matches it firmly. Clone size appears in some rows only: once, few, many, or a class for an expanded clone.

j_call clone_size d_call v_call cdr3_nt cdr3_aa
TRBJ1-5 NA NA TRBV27 TGTGCCAGCAGTGTACAGGGACGTGGGTTTCCCCAGCATTTT CASSVQGRGFPQHF
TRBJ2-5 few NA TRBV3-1 TGTGCCAGCAGCCAAGGGAGTTTGGGGGAGACCCAGTACTTC CASSQGSLGETQYF
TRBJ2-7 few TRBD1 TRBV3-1 TGTGCCAGCAGCCCGGACAGGGTTGTCGAGCAGTACTTC CASSPDRVVEQYF
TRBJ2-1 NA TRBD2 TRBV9 TGTGCCAGCAGCGTTGGGACTAGCGGCCTATACAATGAGCAGTTCTTC CASSVGTSGLYNEQFF
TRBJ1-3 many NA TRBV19 TGTGCCAGTAGTATGGAAGCACCCGGCTCTGGAAACACCATATATTTT CASSMEAPGSGNTIYF
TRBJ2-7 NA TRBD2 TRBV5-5 TGTGCCAGCAGCTTGCGGGGGGAAAGTTCCTACGAGCAGTACTTC CASSLRGESSYEQYF
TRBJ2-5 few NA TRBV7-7 TGTGCTAGCAGCTTAGGCGGCAGGGAAGAGACCCAGTACTTC CASSLGGREETQYF
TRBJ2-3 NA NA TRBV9 TGTGCCAGCAGCGTAGATCCGGGTGGCACAGATACGCAGTATTTT CASSVDPGGTDTQYF
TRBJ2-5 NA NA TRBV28 TGTGCCAGCAGCCCGCCGGCCCTAGAGACCCAGTACTTC CASSPPALETQYF
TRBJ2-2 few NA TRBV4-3 TGCGCCAGCAGCCAACTGGGGGCCGGGGAGCTGTTTTTT CASSQLGAGELFF
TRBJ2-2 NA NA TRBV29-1 TGCAGCGTTGGGGAAGGGGCGAACACCGGGGAGCTGTTTTTT CSVGEGANTGELFF
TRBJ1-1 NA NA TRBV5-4 TGTGCCAGCAGCTTGGGATCAATGAACACTGAAGCTTTCTTT CASSLGSMNTEAFF
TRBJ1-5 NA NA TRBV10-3 TGTGCCATCAGTGGGGCAGGAGGCAATCAGCCCCAGCATTTT CAISGAGGNQPQHF
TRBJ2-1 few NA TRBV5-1 TGCGCCAGCAGCTTGGGTGTTTTGAGCTACAATGAGCAGTTCTTC CASSLGVLSYNEQFF
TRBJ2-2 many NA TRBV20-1 TGCAGTGCTAGGGGGCCCGGGGAGCTGTTTTTT CSARGPGELFF
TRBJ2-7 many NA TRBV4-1 TGCGCCAGCAGCCAAGATCCCTCAGGGGACGAGCAGTACTTC CASSQDPSGDEQYF
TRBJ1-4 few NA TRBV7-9 TGTGCCAGCAGCAGAATACAGGGTAGCGGGCATGAAAAACTGTTTTTT CASSRIQGSGHEKLFF
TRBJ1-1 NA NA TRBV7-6 TGTGCCAGCAGCTTAAGGCCCCAGGGTCGGGAAGCTTTCTTT CASSLRPQGREAFF
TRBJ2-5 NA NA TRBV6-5 TGTGCCAGCAGTTACTTCTCCGGGTCGGAGACCCAGTACTTC CASSYFSGSETQYF
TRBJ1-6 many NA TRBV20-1 TGCAGTGCCGAAGATAATTCACCCCTCCACTTT CSAEDNSPLHF
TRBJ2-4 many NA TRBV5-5 TGTGCCAGCAGCTTTGGGCAGGGGCCTCCTGGGTACTTC CASSFGQGPPGYF
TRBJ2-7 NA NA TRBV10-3 TGTGCCATCAGTGAGTCCTCCTACGAGCAGTACTTC CAISESSYEQYF
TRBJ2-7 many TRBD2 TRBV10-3 TGTGCCGCAAGGGGAGGGTTATACGAGCAGTACTTC CAARGGLYEQYF
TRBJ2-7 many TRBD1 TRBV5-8 TGTGCCAGCAGCCTCGGACAGGCATCCTACGAGCAGTACTTC CASSLGQASYEQYF
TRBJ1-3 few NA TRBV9 TGTGCCAGCAGCTTCTCTGGGGAGCTCATGATCGGAAACACCATATATTTT CASSFSGELMIGNTIYF
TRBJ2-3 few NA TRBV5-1 TGCGCCAGCAGCTTAACAACAGGTATGGGCACAGATACGCAGTATTTT CASSLTTGMGTDTQYF
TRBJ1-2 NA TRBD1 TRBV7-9 TGTGCCAGCAGCTCGGGACAGGTCTATGGCTACACCTTC CASSSGQVYGYTF
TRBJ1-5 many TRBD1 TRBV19 TGTGCCAGCGACAGGGGGGTGATGGGCAATCAGCCCCAGCATTTT CASDRGVMGNQPQHF
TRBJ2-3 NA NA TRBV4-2 TGTGCCAGCAGCCCCGCGGGACTCAGCACAGATACGCAGTATTTT CASSPAGLSTDTQYF
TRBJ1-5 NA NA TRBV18 TGTGCCAGCTCACCGGCGGGGGAGGGTCAGCCCCAGCATTTT CASSPAGEGQPQHF
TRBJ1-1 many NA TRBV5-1 TGCGCCAGCAGCTTGGAGGCGTTCACTGAAGCTTTCTTT CASSLEAFTEAFF
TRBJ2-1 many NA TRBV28 TGTGCCAGCAGTTTCAGTCTTCGTGAGCAGTTCTTC CASSFSLREQFF
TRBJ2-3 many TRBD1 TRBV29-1 TGCAGCGTCAGACATACAGGGGGGCCAAGCACAGATACGCAGTATTTT CSVRHTGGPSTDTQYF
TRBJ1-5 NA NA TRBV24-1 TGTGCCACCAGTGATTTGCTCATAGGGTTGATCCAGCCCCAGCATTTT CATSDLLIGLIQPQHF
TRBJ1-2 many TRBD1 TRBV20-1 TGCAGTGCTAGAGATCTCGGACAGGGGCTAAGAGGCTACACCTTC CSARDLGQGLRGYTF
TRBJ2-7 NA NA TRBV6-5 TGTGCCAGCAGTTACTCTGTTCTTGGGACCTACGAGCAGTACTTC CASSYSVLGTYEQYF
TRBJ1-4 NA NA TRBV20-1 TGCAGTGCAAGGACCCGGGAAAAACTGTTTTTT CSARTREKLFF
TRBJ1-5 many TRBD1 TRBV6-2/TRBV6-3 TGTGCCAGCAGTCCGTGGACAGGGGGCAGTCAGCCCCAGCATTTT CASSPWTGGSQPQHF
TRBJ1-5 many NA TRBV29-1 TGCAGCGTTGGGCGGGACGCCAATCAGCCCCAGCATTTT CSVGRDANQPQHF
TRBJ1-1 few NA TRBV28 TGTGCCAGCAGCATTGAGGGGAGAGCGGACACTGAAGCTTTCTTT CASSIEGRADTEAFF
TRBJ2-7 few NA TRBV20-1 TGCAGTGCTGTACTTTCCTACGAGCAGTACTTC CSAVLSYEQYF
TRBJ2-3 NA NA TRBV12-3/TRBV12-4 TGTGCCAGCAGGCTTGCAGATACGCAGTATTTT CASRLADTQYF
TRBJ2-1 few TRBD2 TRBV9 TGTGCCAGCAGCTCCAGCGGGGGAGGATACAATGAGCAGTTCTTC CASSSSGGGYNEQFF
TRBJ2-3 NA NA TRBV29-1 TGCAGCGTTCTCCGACAGCCTAGCTTCACAGATACGCAGTATTTT CSVLRQPSFTDTQYF
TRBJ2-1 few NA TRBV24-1 TGTGCCACCAGTGATTTCCGGGGGAACCTCTACAATGAGCAGTTCTTC CATSDFRGNLYNEQFF